A single count supports the clone carrying this TCR beta chain. As yet, its antigen is unknown. The CDR3 contains 15 residues. V dropped 2 bases and J dropped 2 bases, with 12 bases sitting between them. Germline values: CDR1 SGHVS, CDR2 FNYEAQ. This entry comes from a study of OX40 agonist ivuxolimab in advanced cancers. As for the study in general: With a range of roughly 20 to 90, age averaged roughly 60 years, and 65% to 90% were male. Patients achieving partial responses numbered three: one hepatocellular carcinoma case and two cutaneous melanoma cases.

Produced via immunoSEQ multiplex PCR; TCRdb's table is partial and in-frame only. The sample shows around 26,000 clones, about four fifths of them seen only once. At baseline, cycle 4 day 1, and cycle 7 day 1, blood was sampled. Overall study findings and caveats: Clonal expansion in partial responders at 0.1-3.0 mg/kg ranked among the lowest.

The sequence came from an adult with an advanced solid tumor such as melanoma, head and neck, liver or kidney cancer. The sample consisted of CD4+ or CD8+ T cells sorted from blood, taken in a trial of the OX40 agonist ivuxolimab. The J gene is TRBJ2-5, the V gene TRBV7-6; tentatively, D is TRBD2 (5 bases). CDR3 residues: CASSLTGRRQETQYF. In nucleotides, the CDR3 is TGTGCCAGCAGCTTAACGGGGAGAAGACAAGAGACCCAGTACTTC.